These 17 T cell receptor beta chains came from one sample sequenced in a study of blood T cell repertoires in COVID-19. Some clones are missing from TCRdb's copy, which holds only in-frame ones; the method was immunoSEQ multiplex PCR. Of some 390,000 clones in the sample, over 75% were seen once. The sequenced material came from PBMCs or T cells enriched from blood (not recorded which). The receptor source for this set is a man under 40 who had recovered from COVID-19.

The chain uses TRBV6-5 and TRBJ2-2, with 10 bases lining up with TRBD1. CDR3 length equals 15 residues. V lost 2 bases, J lost 4 bases, and 1 base stayed unmatched. Germline CDR1 and CDR2: MNHEY and SVGAGI. CDR3 loop: CASSYRDRGTGELFF. The CDR3 nucleotides read TGTGCCAGCAGTTACCGGGACAGGGGCACCGGGGAGCTGTTTTTT.

The gene calls are TRBV7-9 and TRBJ1-2; a weak D match, TRBD1 (5 bases). This CDR3 has 15 amino acids. Per the germline V gene, CDR1 is SEHNR and CDR2 is FQNEAQ (reference sequence). Trimming shortened V by 0 bases and J by 4 bases, and 12 bases separated the two germline ends. The CDR3 DNA sequence: TGTGCCAGCAGCTTAGCGCTAGGGCAGGGCTATGGCTACACCTTC. The encoded protein is CASSLALGQGYGYTF.

The chain links TRBV28 to TRBJ1-6, with D tentatively TRBD1 (6 bases). Germline CDR1 and CDR2: MDHEN and SYDVKM. Trimming pared 2 bases from V and 10 bases from J, leaving 12 bases between. CDR3 length equals 14 residues. The CDR3 loop reads CASSLTQGWSPLHF. CDR3 nucleotide sequence: TGTGCCAGCAGTTTAACGCAGGGGTGGTCACCCCTCCACTTT. The full variable domain, completed using reference TRBV28 and TRBJ1-6, is DVKVTQSSRYLVKRTGEKVFLECVQDMDHENMFWYRQDPGLGLRLIYFSYDVKMKEKGDIPEGYSVSREKKERFSLILESASTNQTSMYLCASSLTQGWSPLHFGNGTRLTVT.

The chain links TRBV10-3 to TRBJ1-3; TRBD1 is a possible D gene (6 bases). V was shortened by 6 bases and J by 0 bases, with 12 bases between the two germline ends. The CDR3 is 15 residues long. CDR1 is ENHRY, CDR2 SYGVKD, per germline. The CDR3 coding sequence is TGTGCCATCAGGGATACAGGGAACTCTGGAAACACCATATATTTT. Translating gives CAIRDTGNSGNTIYF.

The J gene is TRBJ2-2, the V gene TRBV3-1 (or the pseudogene TRBV3-2); 12 nucleotides line up with TRBD2. There are 17 residues in the CDR3. Germline V lookup: CDR1 LGHDT, CDR2 YNNKEL (reference sequence). The ends lost 5 bases at V and 6 bases at J; junction bases unmatched: 10. This CDR3 is CASSTSLAGGPPGELFF. CDR3 in DNA: TGTGCCAGCAGCACCTCTCTAGCGGGAGGGCCGCCCGGGGAGCTGTTTTTT.

The genes are TRBV27 and TRBJ1-3; possible D gene TRBD1, 6 bases. Germline lookup yields CDR1 MNHEY and CDR2 SMNVEV (reference sequence). V lost 6 bases to trimming and J lost 0 bases, with 12 bases between them. This CDR3 comprises 15 residues. The CDR3 spells CASRTDSNSGNTIYF. The CDR3 region has the DNA TGTGCCAGCAGGACGGACAGTAACTCTGGAAACACCATATATTTT.

This sequence joins TRBV6-6 and TRBJ2-1; TRBD2 aligns across 9 bases. The V segment lost 0 bases and the J segment 8 bases; nucleotides outside the gene matches: 8. Germline lookup yields CDR1 MNHNY and CDR2 SVGAGI (reference sequence). This CDR3 region has 16 residues. The CDR3, as DNA: TGTGCCAGCAGTTACTCGTCTGCGGGAGGGAGCTATGAGCAGTTCTTC. The encoded protein is CASSYSSAGGSYEQFF.

This chain joins TRBV5-5 and TRBJ2-1; D is unresolved. This CDR3 spans 16 amino acids. CDR1 and CDR2 (germline): SGHKS, YYEKEE (reference sequence). The V gene lost 1 base and the J gene lost 7 bases, with 18 bases spanning the gap. In nucleotides, the CDR3 is TGTGCCAGCAGCTTGCTCCCTGGGTTTGCGGCTAATGAGCAGTTCTTC. Its translation: CASSLLPGFAANEQFF.

This chain joins TRBV4-1 and TRBJ2-3; 7 bases are a match to TRBD2. V trimming: 1 base; J trimming: 8 bases; junction bases outside the gene matches: 9. The V gene's germline CDR1 is MGHRA and CDR2 YSYEKL. This CDR3 has 15 residues. The CDR3 loop is CASSQGSGEGSTQYF. CDR3 DNA sequence: TGCGCCAGCAGCCAAGGGTCCGGGGAGGGAAGTACGCAGTATTTT.

The V call is TRBV28, the J call TRBJ1-5; no definite D call. Per germline, CDR1 MDHEN and CDR2 SYDVKM. The CDR3 consists of 13 residues. V lost 7 bases and J lost 3, with 10 bases in between. The CDR3 here is CASKYGFNQPQHF. The CDR3 DNA sequence: TGTGCCAGCAAGTACGGGTTCAATCAGCCCCAGCATTTT.

This sequence joins TRBV20-1 and TRBJ1-2; 7 positions match TRBD1. V shed 3 bases and J 8 bases; nucleotides not matched to a gene: 12. Per germline, CDR1 DFQATT and CDR2 SNEGSKA (reference sequence). The CDR3 is 14 residues long. DNA of the CDR3: TGCAGTGCTAGTGACGGGACAGCGAGACGGGGCTACACCTTC. It codes for CSASDGTARRGYTF.

The rearrangement joins TRBV19 to TRBJ2-7; D gene unclear. Trimming took 6 bases from V and 6 from J, leaving 21 bases between them. Germline V gives CDR1 LNHDA, CDR2 SQIVND (reference sequence). CDR3 length: 15 amino acids. DNA of the CDR3: TGTGCCAGTAGCAGGCCGGAACCAAATACTGGCGAGCAGTACTTC. It translates to CASSRPEPNTGEQYF.

The chain is built from TRBV19 and TRBJ1-5, with D perhaps TRBD1 (5 bases). Germline-derived CDR1 and CDR2 are LNHDA and SQIVND (reference sequence). Trimming shortened V by 6 bases and J by 4 bases, and 13 bases separated the two germline ends. The CDR3 extends over 14 amino acids. In nucleotides, the CDR3 is TGTGCCAGTAGCCGGGGGGGGTTTAATCAGCCCCAGCATTTT. Residues: CASSRGGFNQPQHF.

This chain links TRBV6-1 with TRBJ2-5, with a possible D match to TRBD2 (6 bases). This CDR3 spans 14 amino acids. The germline V gene has CDR1 MNHNS and CDR2 SASEGT. Trimming took 0 bases from V and 5 from J, leaving 10 bases between them. The CDR3 here is CASSEAWAGETQYF. Written as DNA, the CDR3 is TGTGCCAGCAGTGAAGCGTGGGCGGGGGAGACCCAGTACTTC.

The CDR3 loop reads CASRAQFRDRAGFAFF. In DNA, the CDR3 is TGCGCCAGCAGGGCACAGTTCCGGGACAGGGCCGGGTTTGCTTTCTTT. The rearrangement uses TRBV4-1 and TRBJ1-1; 9 positions match TRBD1. Germline values: CDR1 MGHRA, CDR2 YSYEKL. The CDR3 is 16 amino acids. With 6 bases clipped from V and 11 bases from J, the junction kept 19 bases outside the gene matches.

This chain uses TRBV7-9 with TRBJ2-1; the match to TRBD2 covers 12 bases. Germline values: CDR1 SEHNR, CDR2 FQNEAQ (reference sequence). There are 13 residues in the CDR3. With 5 bases clipped from V and 16 bases from J, the junction kept 9 bases outside the gene matches. The CDR3 spells CASSEGTSGLFFF. CDR3 coding DNA: TGTGCCAGCAGCGAGGGGACTAGCGGGCTGTTTTTCTTC.

The chain is built from TRBV29-1 and TRBJ2-1; 7 bases are shared with TRBD2. Unmatched junction bases numbered 9, after V lost 6 bases and J lost 4 bases. The V gene's germline CDR1 is SQVTM and CDR2 ANQGSEA. The CDR3 totals 14 residues. The CDR3 sequence is CSVAGLAEYNEQFF. The CDR3 DNA is TGCAGCGTCGCCGGGCTAGCGGAGTACAATGAGCAGTTCTTC.